One T cell receptor beta chain is described in this entry. Its target is unknown. This CDR3 spans 15 amino acids. V shed 5 bases and J shed 2 bases, with 14 bases lying between them. From germline, CDR1 is SGHTA and CDR2 FQGNSA. Sequencing was performed with immunoSEQ multiplex PCR; in TCRdb, only in-frame clones are kept and a portion is missing. This table has approximately 19,000 clones, 65% to 80% appearing once. These data originate in a study of STAT5B mutations in CD4+ large granular lymphocyte leukemia. Findings and caveats of the study: TRBV06-family usage was enriched in top patient clones (8/27) versus controls (2/35).

The TCR comes from a human donor in good health. What was sequenced was CD4+ T cells from blood buffy coats. The chain couples TRBV7-2 to TRBJ2-3; possibly TRBD1 or TRBD2 for D (5 bases each). The chain's CDR3 is CASSQRLGPTDTQYF. CDR3 DNA: TGTGCCAGCAGCCAACGTCTGGGACCCACAGATACGCAGTATTTT.